The 10 T cell receptor beta chains below all came from one sample that was sequenced in a study of T cells in Graves' hyperthyroidism and ophthalmopathy. RNA transcripts yielded amplified TCR beta CDR3 regions. Initially, a first-round RT-PCR of the TCR CDR3 employed the HTBI primer set. TCRdb fed the multiplex PCR reads into MiXCR, producing one record per CDR3 protein. The data hold a few hundred thousand distinct CDR3 sequences, with about 16% observed a single time. Sequenced sample: blood. The receptor set was obtained from a woman between 25 and 40 years old with Graves' hyperthyroidism.

The chain joins TRBV27 to TRBJ2-1; 12 nucleotides agree with TRBD2. Germline assignment: CDR1 MNHEY and CDR2 SMNVEV (reference sequence). With 7 bases clipped from V and 0 bases from J, the junction kept 7 bases outside the gene matches. The CDR3 has 17 amino acids. The CDR3 coding sequence is TGTGCCAGCAACAGGGGGACTAGCGGGCACTCCTACAATGAGCAGTTCTTC. It translates to CASNRGTSGHSYNEQFF.

The chain joins TRBV7-9 to TRBJ2-2; TRBD1 agrees at 9 bases. V gave up 7 bases and J gave up 0 bases; unmatched junction bases: 6. Looked up from germline, CDR1 is SEHNR and CDR2 is FQNEAQ (reference sequence). The CDR3 extends over 16 amino acids. The CDR3 loop reads CASNDRTGANTGELFF. In DNA, the CDR3 is TGTGCCAGCAACGATCGGACAGGGGCGAACACCGGGGAGCTGTTTTTT.

A few counts support this clonotype. The chain employs TRBV19 and TRBJ1-1, with D possibly being TRBD1 (5 bases). The CDR3 extends over 15 amino acids. Germline CDR1 reads LNHDA; CDR2 reads SQIVND (reference sequence). V shed 5 bases and J shed 4 bases, with 17 bases lying between them. The chain's CDR3 is CASSLTDASGTEAFF. In DNA form, the CDR3 reads TGTGCCAGTAGTTTGACAGATGCCTCGGGCACTGAAGCTTTCTTT. Using reference TRBV19 and TRBJ1-1 for the parts outside the CDR3, the full variable domain is DGGITQSPKYLFRKEGQNVTLSCEQNLNHDAMYWYRQDPGQGLRLIYYSQIVNDFQKGDIAEGYSVSREKKESFPLTVTSAQKNPTAFYLCASSLTDASGTEAFFGQGTRLTVV.

In this sample, this clonotype turned up many times. J is TRBJ2-1 and V is TRBV7-2, with a possible D match to TRBD1 (6 bases). V was trimmed by 1 base and J by 7 bases, leaving 17 bases between them. There are 16 residues in the CDR3. Germline assignment: CDR1 SGHTA and CDR2 FQGNSA. The CDR3 sequence: CASSLVSRGLRNEQFF. The CDR3 DNA follows: TGTGCCAGCAGCTTAGTTTCCAGGGGTCTTAGGAATGAGCAGTTCTTC.

The CDR3 sequence is CAISVGGSSYNEQFF. The CDR3 DNA sequence: TGTGCCATCAGTGTGGGGGGGAGCTCCTACAATGAGCAGTTCTTC. This chain joins TRBV10-3 and TRBJ2-1; 7 bases align to TRBD2. This CDR3 region has 15 residues. The V gene end was trimmed by 4 bases and the J gene end by 0 bases; junction bases not matched to a gene: 3. CDR1 and CDR2 from the germline V gene are ENHRY and SYGVKD.

In its sample, this clonotype was seen many times. V is TRBV18 and J is TRBJ2-5; 7 bases match TRBD2. With 2 bases clipped from V and 3 bases from J, the junction kept 6 bases outside the gene matches. Germline assignment: CDR1 KGHSH and CDR2 LQKENI. The CDR3 covers 15 residues. CDR3 amino acids: CASSPSRGTKETQYF. CDR3 coding DNA: TGTGCCAGCTCACCATCACGAGGGACTAAAGAGACCCAGTACTTC.

The rearrangement joins TRBV11-2 to TRBJ2-1; 8 nucleotides line up with TRBD2. The CDR3 runs 14 residues. V lost 1 base to trimming and J lost 8 bases; unmatched junction nucleotides: 4. Germline V gives CDR1 SGHAT, CDR2 FQNNGV. CDR3 region: CASSLVAGYDEQFF. The CDR3 DNA is TGTGCCAGCAGCTTAGTAGCGGGATACGATGAGCAGTTCTTC.

The chain links TRBV3-1 to TRBJ2-1; tentatively, D is TRBD2 (6 bases). V was cut by 2 bases and J by 4 bases, with 9 bases left in between. CDR1 is LGHDT, CDR2 YNNKEL, per germline (reference sequence). The CDR3 runs 14 residues. Here the CDR3 reads CASSQTGDYNEQFF. The CDR3 nucleotides read TGTGCCAGCAGCCAAACGGGAGATTACAATGAGCAGTTCTTC.

This clonotype showed up just a few times. This chain connects TRBV20-1 to TRBJ2-7; no definite D call. The V and J ends lost 0 bases and 2 bases respectively, with 11 bases between them. CDR3 length equals 14 residues. The germline V gene encodes CDR1 DFQATT and CDR2 SNEGSKA (reference sequence). In DNA form, the CDR3 reads TGCAGTGCTAGAGATAAGGGTTGGGCCTACGAGCAGTACTTC. Protein: CSARDKGWAYEQYF.

The genes are TRBV28 and TRBJ2-5; the D gene is possibly TRBD2 (6 bases). Trimming removed 4 bases from V and 0 bases from J, with 12 bases in between. Germline V lookup: CDR1 MDHEN, CDR2 SYDVKM. CDR3 length: 15 residues. The CDR3 sequence is CASSSRTGDQETQYF. The CDR3 nucleotides read TGTGCCAGCAGTTCTAGGACGGGGGACCAAGAGACCCAGTACTTC. The full variable domain, rest sourced from reference TRBV28 and TRBJ2-5, is DVKVTQSSRYLVKRTGEKVFLECVQDMDHENMFWYRQDPGLGLRLIYFSYDVKMKEKGDIPEGYSVSREKKERFSLILESASTNQTSMYLCASSSRTGDQETQYFGPGTRLLVL.